The T cell receptor beta chain described here comes from a study of OX40 agonist ivuxolimab in advanced cancers. Study-level background: Patients were dosed with the agonistic anti-OX40 (CD134) antibody ivuxolimab.

Only in-frame clones appear in the TCRdb table, and some are missing; sequencing was by immunoSEQ multiplex PCR. The table lists roughly 100,000 clones, just over 90% of them singletons. Germline assignment: CDR1 SGHTS and CDR2 YDEGEE. The length of the CDR3 is 16 residues. The V end lost 1 base, the J end lost 2 bases, and 10 bases lay between the germline ends. The TCR was taken from an adult with an advanced solid tumor such as melanoma, head and neck, liver or kidney cancer. This sample comprised CD4+ or CD8+ T cells sorted from blood, obtained in a trial of the OX40 agonist ivuxolimab. The rearrangement uses TRBV5-8 and TRBJ2-6; unclear D gene. The CDR3 spells CASSLFIGTGANVLTF. The CDR3 DNA reads TGTGCCAGCAGCTTGTTTATAGGTACTGGGGCCAACGTCCTGACTTTC.